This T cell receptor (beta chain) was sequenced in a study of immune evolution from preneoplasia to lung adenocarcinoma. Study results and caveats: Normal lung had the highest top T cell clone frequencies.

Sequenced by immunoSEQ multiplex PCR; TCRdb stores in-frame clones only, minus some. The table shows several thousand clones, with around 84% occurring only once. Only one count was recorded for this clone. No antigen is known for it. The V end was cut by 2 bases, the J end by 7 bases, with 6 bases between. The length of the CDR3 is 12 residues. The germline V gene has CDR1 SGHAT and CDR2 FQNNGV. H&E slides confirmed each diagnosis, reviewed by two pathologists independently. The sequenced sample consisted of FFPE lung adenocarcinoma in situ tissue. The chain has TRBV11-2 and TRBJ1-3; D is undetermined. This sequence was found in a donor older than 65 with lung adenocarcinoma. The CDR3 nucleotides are TGTGCCAGCAGCTTATCAGCCAACACCATATATTTT. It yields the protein CASSLSANTIYF. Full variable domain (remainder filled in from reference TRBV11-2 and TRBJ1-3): EAGVAQSPRYKIIEKRQSVAFWCNPISGHATLYWYQQILGQGPKLLIQFQNNGVVDDSQLPKDRFSAERLKGVDSTLKIQPAKLEDSAVYLCASSLSANTIYFGEGSWLTVV.